Following are 29 T cell receptor beta chains from one sample sequenced in a study of blood T cell repertoires in COVID-19. Measured with immunoSEQ multiplex PCR; TCRdb has only the in-frame clones, and not every one. The sample has 55,000 to 70,000 clones, about 83% seen once. The sample was peripheral blood. These receptors were taken from a human donor in a cohort sampled during active COVID-19.

Here the CDR3 DNA reads TGTGCCAGCAGAAAGTCGTCCAGGGGGGATCAGCCCCAGCATTTT. It specifies CASRKSSRGDQPQHF. The chain is built from TRBV7-9 and TRBJ1-5; TRBD1 matches at 7 bases. In germline, CDR1 is SEHNR, CDR2 FQNEAQ (reference sequence). The trim removed 6 bases at V and 5 bases at J, leaving 10 bases unmatched. CDR3 size: 15 residues.

This rearrangement joins TRBV6-5 to TRBJ2-7, with 8 bases matching TRBD1. In germline, CDR1 is MNHEY, CDR2 SVGAGI. CDR3 length: 15 residues. J was trimmed by 2 bases and V by 6 bases; bases with no gene match: 9. The CDR3 DNA is TGTGCCAGCAGCCTCACAGGGGGACAAACCTACGAGCAGTACTTC. Translating gives CASSLTGGQTYEQYF.

V is TRBV5-1 and J is TRBJ1-3; 9 bases are a match to TRBD1. The CDR3 totals 16 residues. Unmatched junction bases numbered 8, after V lost 3 bases and J lost 4 bases. Germline V gives CDR1 SGHRS, CDR2 YFSETQ. CDR3 nucleotide sequence: TGCGCCAGCAGCTCAGAAACAGGGGGCAGAGGAAACACCATATATTTT. It codes for CASSSETGGRGNTIYF.

J is TRBJ1-5 and V is TRBV19; D not resolved. V was clipped by 3 bases and J by 2 bases, with 11 bases between them. The CDR3 is 15 amino acids. Germline-derived CDR1 and CDR2 are LNHDA and SQIVND (reference sequence). CDR3 residues: CASSIQLSGNQPQHF. The DNA for the CDR3 is TGTGCCAGTAGTATTCAATTATCGGGCAATCAGCCCCAGCATTTT.

The rearrangement uses TRBV3-1 (or the pseudogene TRBV3-2) and TRBJ2-5, with D possibly matching TRBD2 (5 bases). Per the germline V gene, CDR1 is LGHDT and CDR2 is YNNKEL (reference sequence). The length of the CDR3 is 12 residues. The V end lost 4 bases, the J end lost 5 bases, and 8 bases lay between the germline ends. The CDR3 is CASSPPGETQYF. CDR3 coding DNA: TGTGCCAGCAGCCCACCGGGGGAGACCCAGTACTTC.

This rearrangement joins TRBV6-5 to TRBJ1-5, with 9 bases identical to TRBD1. Trimming at V came to 8 bases and at J to 5 bases, leaving 7 bases not matched to a gene. CDR1 and CDR2 (germline): MNHEY, SVGAGI. CDR3 size: 14 residues. This CDR3 reads CASDGTGSYQPQHF. The CDR3 nucleotides are TGTGCCAGCGACGGGACAGGGAGCTATCAGCCCCAGCATTTT.

The count of this clone is one. This chain uses TRBV11-2 with TRBJ1-2; D might be TRBD1 (5 bases). CDR3 length equals 12 residues. Trimming removed 6 bases from V and 7 bases from J, with 12 bases in between. CDR1 is SGHAT and CDR2 is FQNNGV in the germline V gene. The CDR3 here is CASSGAGFGYTF. Written as DNA, the CDR3 is TGTGCCAGCAGTGGGGCAGGGTTTGGCTACACCTTC.

The rearrangement links TRBV4-1 to TRBJ2-7, with 7 bases identical to TRBD1. V shed 0 bases, J shed 7 bases, and the junction held 9 bases outside the gene matches. This CDR3 is 15 amino acids long. Germline lookup yields CDR1 MGHRA and CDR2 YSYEKL. CDR3 DNA sequence: TGCGCCAGCAGCCAAGATGGGGCAGGGGGTGTAGAGCAGTACTTC. Residues: CASSQDGAGGVEQYF.

The table lists this clone with a count of one. The V call is TRBV11-2, the J call TRBJ2-1; 13 positions match TRBD2. The CDR3 extends over 18 amino acids. Germline-derived CDR1 and CDR2 are SGHAT and FQNNGV. The V and J ends lost 3 bases and 0 bases, in that order; junction bases with no gene match: 5. The CDR3 region is CASSFTSGRVGSYNEQFF. In DNA, the CDR3 is TGTGCCAGCAGCTTTACTAGCGGGAGGGTGGGCTCCTACAATGAGCAGTTCTTC.

The J gene is TRBJ1-4, the V gene TRBV27, with a tentative D call TRBD1 (5 bases). V shed 6 bases and J shed 3 bases, with 11 bases lying between them. The CDR3 sequence is 14 residues long. In germline, CDR1 is MNHEY, CDR2 SMNVEV (reference sequence). The CDR3 loop reads CASSHQGPNEKLFF. The CDR3 DNA sequence: TGTGCCAGCAGCCACCAGGGCCCTAATGAAAAACTGTTTTTT.

The chain joins TRBV19 to TRBJ2-7; 10 positions agree with TRBD1. V lost 1 base and J lost 2; bases outside the gene matches: 5. Germline lookup yields CDR1 LNHDA and CDR2 SQIVND (reference sequence). This CDR3 is 16 amino acids long. CDR3 residues: CASSIGRGQGTYEQYF. As DNA, the CDR3 is TGTGCCAGTAGTATAGGGCGGGGACAGGGGACCTACGAGCAGTACTTC. Using reference TRBV19 and TRBJ2-7 for the parts outside the CDR3, the full variable domain is DGGITQSPKYLFRKEGQNVTLSCEQNLNHDAMYWYRQDPGQGLRLIYYSQIVNDFQKGDIAEGYSVSREKKESFPLTVTSAQKNPTAFYLCASSIGRGQGTYEQYFGPGTRLTVT.

This chain uses TRBV18 with TRBJ2-7; D is perhaps TRBD2 (7 bases). This CDR3 has 13 amino acids. Germline assignment: CDR1 KGHSH and CDR2 LQKENI. The V end was cut by 6 bases, the J end by 2 bases, with 11 bases between. The CDR3 is CASSQGGAYEQYF. CDR3 DNA: TGTGCCAGCTCCCAAGGGGGGGCCTACGAGCAGTACTTC.

As for this clone: One end of the junction varies from germline; a read error may be responsible. The chain employs TRBV7-7 and TRBJ2-1; no clear D. Germline lookup yields CDR1 SSHAT and CDR2 FNYEAQ (reference sequence). CDR3 length: 13 amino acids. The CDR3 spells CASSLGTENEQFF. The CDR3 DNA sequence: TGTGCTAGCAGCTTAGGTACGGAGAATGAGCAGTTCTTC.

This clone appeared once. The chain combines TRBV7-2 with TRBJ1-5; the match to TRBD1 covers 12 bases. The trim removed 3 bases at V and 2 bases at J, leaving 5 bases unmatched. The CDR3 consists of 17 residues. Germline V gives CDR1 SGHTA, CDR2 FQGNSA. CDR3 nucleotides: TGTGCCAGCAGCTTGGCGGGACAGGGGGCCGGCAATCAGCCCCAGCATTTT. It encodes CASSLAGQGAGNQPQHF.

CDR3 DNA sequence: TGTGCCAGCAGCTCACTTATCAATGAGCAGTTCTTC. Protein product: CASSSLINEQFF. This chain uses TRBV11-3 with TRBJ2-1; the D is unclear. Between the trimmed V and J ends, which lost 4 bases and 6 bases, there was a span of 7 bases. Germline V gene data show CDR1 as SGHNT and CDR2 as YENEEA. The length of the CDR3 is 12 residues. The full variable domain, rest sourced from reference TRBV11-3 and TRBJ2-1, is EAGVVQSPRYKIIEKKQPVAFWCNPISGHNTLYWYLQNLGQGPELLIRYENEEAVDDSQLPKDRFSAERLKGVDSTLKIQPAELGDSAVYLCASSSLINEQFFGPGTRLTVL.

The chain has TRBV5-4 and TRBJ1-2, with 7 nucleotides matching TRBD1. This CDR3 has 16 residues. The V segment lost 0 bases and the J segment 4 bases; nucleotides outside the gene matches: 9. In germline, CDR1 is SGHNT, CDR2 YYREEE (reference sequence). The CDR3 loop is CASSLGQTGSSYGYTF. CDR3 DNA sequence: TGTGCCAGCAGCTTGGGGCAGACAGGGAGTAGCTATGGCTACACCTTC.

The chain uses TRBV4-2 and TRBJ2-1; 10 positions agree with TRBD2. The germline CDR1 and CDR2 sequences are LGHNA and YNFKEQ. V gave up 0 bases and J gave up 5 bases; unmatched junction bases: 4. The CDR3 totals 16 residues. The DNA of the CDR3 is TGTGCCAGCAGCCAAGATCTAGCGGGGGTCAACAATGAGCAGTTCTTC. It codes for CASSQDLAGVNNEQFF.

The chain has TRBV5-1 and TRBJ1-2; the D gene is possibly TRBD1 (6 bases). In germline, CDR1 is SGHRS, CDR2 YFSETQ. Trimming took 3 bases from V and 7 from J, leaving 10 bases between them. CDR3 length equals 12 residues. The CDR3 region is CASSSTGSGYTF. Here the CDR3 DNA reads TGCGCCAGCAGCTCTACAGGGTCTGGCTACACCTTC.

This chain links TRBV5-4 with TRBJ2-6, with a possible D match to TRBD2 (5 bases). CDR1 is SGHNT, CDR2 YYREEE, per germline (reference sequence). This CDR3 is 16 amino acids long. V shed 0 bases and J shed 1 base, with 8 bases lying between them. CDR3 coding DNA: TGTGCCAGCAGCTTGGTGACGGGATCTGGGGCCAACGTCCTGACTTTC. This codes for CASSLVTGSGANVLTF.

This clone showed up just once. The chain carries TRBV4-1 and TRBJ2-2; 12 bases are a match to TRBD2. V lost 1 base to trimming and J lost 7 bases; unmatched junction nucleotides: 7. This CDR3 comprises 17 residues. Germline CDR1 and CDR2: MGHRA and YSYEKL. CDR3 loop: CASSQALAGGPHGELFF. The CDR3 region has the DNA TGCGCCAGCAGCCAAGCTCTAGCGGGAGGGCCCCACGGGGAGCTGTTTTTT.

This chain joins TRBV19 and TRBJ2-7; possible D gene TRBD2, 6 bases. From germline, CDR1 is LNHDA and CDR2 SQIVND (reference sequence). Trimming stripped 3 bases from V and 3 bases from J, with 15 bases between. The CDR3 covers 15 residues. CDR3 sequence (DNA): TGTGCCAGTAGTATTTCCAGCGGGCCTAGCTACGAGCAGTACTTC. Encoded protein: CASSISSGPSYEQYF.

This clone was observed once. The chain couples TRBV28 to TRBJ2-3, with TRBD2 matching over 10 bases. Trimming removed 7 bases from V and 8 bases from J; junction bases left unmatched: 15. The CDR3 loop spans 16 amino acids. The germline gives CDR1 MDHEN, CDR2 SYDVKM. DNA of the CDR3: TGTGCCAGCATCACATCCTCTAGCGGGAGAGTTGGTACGCAGTATTTT. As protein: CASITSSSGRVGTQYF.

The V gene is TRBV11-2, the J gene TRBJ2-5; TRBD1 is a possible D gene (5 bases). V lost 0 bases and J 3 bases, leaving 5 bases between the germline ends. Germline V gene data show CDR1 as SGHAT and CDR2 as FQNNGV. This CDR3 has 13 residues. CDR3 nucleotides: TGTGCCAGCAGCTTAGACAGGGAAGAGACCCAGTACTTC. Its protein is CASSLDREETQYF.

J is TRBJ1-5 and V is TRBV19; 10 bases fit TRBD1. The CDR3 loop spans 15 amino acids. Germline-derived CDR1 and CDR2 are LNHDA and SQIVND (reference sequence). The V gene end was trimmed by 10 bases and the J gene end by 6 bases; junction bases not matched to a gene: 12. Written as DNA, the CDR3 is TGTGCCACCGTACCGACAGGGGGCGCGGTTCAGCCCCAGCATTTT. It is translated as CATVPTGGAVQPQHF. The full variable domain, in which reference TRBV19 and TRBJ1-5 provide the parts outside the CDR3, is DGGITQSPKYLFRKEGQNVTLSCEQNLNHDAMYWYRQDPGQGLRLIYYSQIVNDFQKGDIAEGYSVSREKKESFPLTVTSAQKNPTAFYLCATVPTGGAVQPQHFGDGTRLSIL.

The genes are TRBV7-2 and TRBJ2-1, with 9 bases fitting TRBD2. Trimming cost V 3 bases and J 6 bases; bases outside gene matches: 6. The CDR3 runs 15 residues. CDR1 and CDR2 from the germline V gene are SGHTA and FQGNSA. The CDR3 spells CASSFISGGLNEQFF. The CDR3, as DNA: TGTGCCAGCAGCTTTATTAGCGGGGGACTCAATGAGCAGTTCTTC.

The chain carries TRBV5-1 and TRBJ2-3; the match to TRBD2 covers 12 bases. The CDR3 is made up of 16 amino acids. CDR1 and CDR2 from the germline V gene are SGHRS and YFSETQ. The ends lost 1 base at V and 1 base at J; junction bases unmatched: 1. The CDR3, as DNA: TGCGCCAGCAGCTTGACTAGCGGGGGGCGCACAGATACGCAGTATTTT. The encoded protein is CASSLTSGGRTDTQYF.

This chain uses TRBV6-1 with TRBJ1-2; D is unclear. The CDR3 extends over 14 amino acids. CDR1 is MNHNS, CDR2 SASEGT, per germline. Between the trimmed V and J ends, which lost 1 base and 3 bases, there was a span of 9 bases. In DNA, the CDR3 is TGTGCCAGCAGTGAAGGAGGCTACGACTATGGCTACACCTTC. Amino acid sequence: CASSEGGYDYGYTF.

This CDR3 is CASSRGLQQETQYF. Here the CDR3 DNA reads TGTGCCAGCAGCCGTGGGCTACAACAAGAGACCCAGTACTTC. The rearrangement joins TRBV3-1 (or the pseudogene TRBV3-2) to TRBJ2-5; D ambiguous. With 4 bases removed from V and 2 bases from J, the gap between germline ends came to 11 bases. Germline values: CDR1 LGHDT, CDR2 YNNKEL (reference sequence). This CDR3 is 14 amino acids long.

The rearrangement links TRBV7-9 to TRBJ2-1, with 12 bases fitting TRBD2. Trimming took 5 bases from V and 2 from J; bases not matched to a gene: 1. The germline V gene encodes CDR1 SEHNR and CDR2 FQNEAQ (reference sequence). The CDR3 spans 15 residues. The CDR3 here is CASSPSGGAYNEQFF. For the CDR3, the DNA is TGTGCCAGCAGCCCTAGCGGGGGGGCCTACAATGAGCAGTTCTTC. The full variable domain, with the rest looked up from reference TRBV7-9 and TRBJ2-1, is DTGVSQNPRHKITKRGQNVTFRCDPISEHNRLYWYRQTLGQGPEFLTYFQNEAQLEKSRLLSDRFSAERPKGSFSTLEIQRTEQGDSAMYLCASSPSGGAYNEQFFGPGTRLTVL.